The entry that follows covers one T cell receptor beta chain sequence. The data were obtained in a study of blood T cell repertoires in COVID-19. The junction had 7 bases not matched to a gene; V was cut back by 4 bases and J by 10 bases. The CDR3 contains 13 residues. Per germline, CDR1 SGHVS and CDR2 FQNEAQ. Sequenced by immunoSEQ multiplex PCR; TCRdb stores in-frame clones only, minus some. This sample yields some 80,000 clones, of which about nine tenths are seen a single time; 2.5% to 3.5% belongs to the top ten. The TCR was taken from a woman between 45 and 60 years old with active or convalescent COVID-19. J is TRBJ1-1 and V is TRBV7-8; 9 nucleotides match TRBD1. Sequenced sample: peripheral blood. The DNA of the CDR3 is TGTGCCAGCAGCTCCGGGACAGGGAGGTTAGCTTTCTTT. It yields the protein CASSSGTGRLAFF.